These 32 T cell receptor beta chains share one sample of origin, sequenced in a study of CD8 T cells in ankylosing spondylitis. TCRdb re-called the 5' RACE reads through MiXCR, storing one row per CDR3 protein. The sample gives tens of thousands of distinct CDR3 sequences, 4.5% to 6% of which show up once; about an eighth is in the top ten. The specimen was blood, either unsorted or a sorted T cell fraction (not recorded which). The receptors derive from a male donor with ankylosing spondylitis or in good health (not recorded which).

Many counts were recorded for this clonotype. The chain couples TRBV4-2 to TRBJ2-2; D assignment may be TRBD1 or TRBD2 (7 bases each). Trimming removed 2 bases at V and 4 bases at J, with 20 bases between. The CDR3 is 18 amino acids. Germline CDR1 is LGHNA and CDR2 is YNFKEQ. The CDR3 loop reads CASSQSNGAGGGTGELFF. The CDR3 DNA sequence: TGTGCCAGCAGCCAATCTAATGGGGCAGGGGGGGGCACCGGGGAGCTGTTTTTT.

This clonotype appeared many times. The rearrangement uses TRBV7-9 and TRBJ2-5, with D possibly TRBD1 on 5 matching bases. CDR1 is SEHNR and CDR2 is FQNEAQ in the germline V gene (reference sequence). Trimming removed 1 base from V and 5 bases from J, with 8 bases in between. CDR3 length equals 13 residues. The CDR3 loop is CASSLEGMETQYF. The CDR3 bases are TGTGCCAGCAGCTTAGAGGGGATGGAGACCCAGTACTTC.

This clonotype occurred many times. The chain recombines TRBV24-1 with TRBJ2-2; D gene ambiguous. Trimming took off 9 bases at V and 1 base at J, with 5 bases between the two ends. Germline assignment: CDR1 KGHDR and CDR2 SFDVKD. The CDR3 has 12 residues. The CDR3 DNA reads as TGTGCCACCCAGGAGAACACCGGGGAGCTGTTTTTT. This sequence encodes CATQENTGELFF.

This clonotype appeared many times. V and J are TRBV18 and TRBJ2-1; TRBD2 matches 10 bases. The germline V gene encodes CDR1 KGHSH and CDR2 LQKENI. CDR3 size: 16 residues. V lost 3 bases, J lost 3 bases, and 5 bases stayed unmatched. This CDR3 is CASSPLAGADYNEQFF. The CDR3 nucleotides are TGTGCCAGCTCACCCCTAGCGGGGGCCGACTACAATGAGCAGTTCTTC.

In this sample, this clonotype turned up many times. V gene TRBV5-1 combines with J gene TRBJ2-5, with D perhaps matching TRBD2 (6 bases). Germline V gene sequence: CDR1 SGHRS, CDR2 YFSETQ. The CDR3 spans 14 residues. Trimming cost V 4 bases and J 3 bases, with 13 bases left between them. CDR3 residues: CASSLQRAEETQYF. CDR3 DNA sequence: TGCGCCAGCAGCCTGCAGCGGGCTGAAGAGACCCAGTACTTC.

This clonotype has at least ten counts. The CDR3 DNA follows: TGTGCCAGCAGCTTGGACCCTGACAGGGGACACTACGAGCAGTACTTC. Translation: CASSLDPDRGHYEQYF. This sequence joins TRBV5-5 and TRBJ2-7; 8 nucleotides agree with TRBD1. CDR3 length: 16 amino acids. CDR1 is SGHKS, CDR2 YYEKEE, per germline (reference sequence). V gave up 0 bases and J gave up 3 bases; unmatched junction bases: 8.

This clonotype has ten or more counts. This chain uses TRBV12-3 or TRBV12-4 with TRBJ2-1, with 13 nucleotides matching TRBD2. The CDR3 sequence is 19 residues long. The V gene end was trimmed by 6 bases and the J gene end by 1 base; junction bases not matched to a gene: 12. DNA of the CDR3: TGTGCCAGCAGGCCTTCGGGACTAGCGGGAACACCTTCCTACAATGAGCAGTTCTTC. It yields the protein CASRPSGLAGTPSYNEQFF.

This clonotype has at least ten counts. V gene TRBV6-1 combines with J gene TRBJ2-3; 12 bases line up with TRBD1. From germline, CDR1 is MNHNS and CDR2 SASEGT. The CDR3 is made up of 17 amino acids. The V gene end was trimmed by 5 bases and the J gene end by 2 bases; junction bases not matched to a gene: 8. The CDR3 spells CASSLWGQGASTDTQYF. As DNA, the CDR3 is TGTGCCAGCAGTCTATGGGGACAGGGGGCTTCCACAGATACGCAGTATTTT.

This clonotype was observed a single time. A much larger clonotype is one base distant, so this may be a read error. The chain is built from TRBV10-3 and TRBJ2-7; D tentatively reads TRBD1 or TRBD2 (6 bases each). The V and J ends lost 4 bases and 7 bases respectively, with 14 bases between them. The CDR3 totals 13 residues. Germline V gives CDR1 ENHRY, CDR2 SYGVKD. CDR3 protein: CAISVWGAQEQYF. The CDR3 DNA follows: TGTGCCATCAGTGTGTGGGGGGCGCAAGAGCAGTACTTC.

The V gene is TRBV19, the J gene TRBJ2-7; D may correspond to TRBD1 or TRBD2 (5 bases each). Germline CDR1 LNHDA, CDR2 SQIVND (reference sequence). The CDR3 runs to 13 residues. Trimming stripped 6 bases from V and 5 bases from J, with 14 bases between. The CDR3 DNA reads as TGTGCCAGTAGCCCGGGACCTCCTAACGAGCAGTACTTC. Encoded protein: CASSPGPPNEQYF.

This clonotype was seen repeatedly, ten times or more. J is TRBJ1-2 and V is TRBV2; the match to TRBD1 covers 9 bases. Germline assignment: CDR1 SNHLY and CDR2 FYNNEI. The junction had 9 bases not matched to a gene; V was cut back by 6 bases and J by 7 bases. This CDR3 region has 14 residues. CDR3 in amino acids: CASRGTGNSFGYTF. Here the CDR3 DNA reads TGTGCCAGCAGAGGGACAGGGAATTCCTTTGGCTACACCTTC.

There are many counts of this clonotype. CDR3 amino acids: CSAKQGYNEQFF. CDR3 nucleotide sequence: TGCAGTGCTAAACAGGGGTACAATGAGCAGTTCTTC. The chain combines TRBV20-1 with TRBJ2-1; 7 bases are shared with TRBD1. Germline values: CDR1 DFQATT, CDR2 SNEGSKA (reference sequence). The CDR3 length is 12 residues. With 4 bases clipped from V and 4 bases from J, the junction kept 1 base outside the gene matches.

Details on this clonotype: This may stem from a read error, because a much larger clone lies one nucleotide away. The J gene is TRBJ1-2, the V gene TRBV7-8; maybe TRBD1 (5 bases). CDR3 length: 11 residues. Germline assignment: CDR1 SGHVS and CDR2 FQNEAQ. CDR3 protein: CVSSRGTAYTF. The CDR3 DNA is TGTGTCAGCAGCCGAGGGACGGCTTACACCTTC. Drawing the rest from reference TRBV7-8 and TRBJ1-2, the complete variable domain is GAGVSQSPRYKVAKRGQDVALRCDPISGHVSLFWYQQALGQGPEFLTYFQNEAQLDKSGLPSDRFFAERPEGSVSTLKIQRTQQEDSAVYLCVSSRGTAYTFGSGTRLTVV.

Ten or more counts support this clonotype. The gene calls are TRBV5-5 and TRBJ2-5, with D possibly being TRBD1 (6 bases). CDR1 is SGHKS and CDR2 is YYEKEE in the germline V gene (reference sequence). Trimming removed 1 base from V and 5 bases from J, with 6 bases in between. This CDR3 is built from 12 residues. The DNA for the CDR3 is TGTGCCAGCAGCTTGCAGGGGGAGACCCAGTACTTC. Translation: CASSLQGETQYF. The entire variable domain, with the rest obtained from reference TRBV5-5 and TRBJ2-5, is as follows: DAGVTQSPTHLIKTRGQQVTLRCSPISGHKSVSWYQQVLGQGPQFIFQYYEKEERGRGNFPDRFSARQFPNYSSELNVNALLLGDSALYLCASSLQGETQYFGPGTRLLVL.

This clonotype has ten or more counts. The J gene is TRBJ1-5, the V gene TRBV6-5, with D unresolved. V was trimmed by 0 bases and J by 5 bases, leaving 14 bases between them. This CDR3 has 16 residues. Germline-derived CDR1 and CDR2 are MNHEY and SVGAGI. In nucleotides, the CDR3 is TGTGCCAGCAGTTACTCGAGTCGGGGTTGGGATCAGCCCCAGCATTTT. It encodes CASSYSSRGWDQPQHF.

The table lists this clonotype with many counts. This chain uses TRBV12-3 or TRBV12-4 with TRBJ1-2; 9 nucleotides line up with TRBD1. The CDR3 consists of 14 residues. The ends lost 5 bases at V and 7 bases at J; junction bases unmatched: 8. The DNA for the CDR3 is TGTGCCAGCAGTGGAGACAGGGGGAAGCGTGGCTACACCTTC. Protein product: CASSGDRGKRGYTF.

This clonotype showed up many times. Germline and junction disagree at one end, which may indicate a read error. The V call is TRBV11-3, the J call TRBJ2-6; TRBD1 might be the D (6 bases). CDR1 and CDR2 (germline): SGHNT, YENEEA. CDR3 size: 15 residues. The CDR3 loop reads CASSSQGSGANVLPF. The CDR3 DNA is TGTGCCAGCAGCTCCCAGGGGTCTGGGGCCAACGTCCTGCCTTTC.

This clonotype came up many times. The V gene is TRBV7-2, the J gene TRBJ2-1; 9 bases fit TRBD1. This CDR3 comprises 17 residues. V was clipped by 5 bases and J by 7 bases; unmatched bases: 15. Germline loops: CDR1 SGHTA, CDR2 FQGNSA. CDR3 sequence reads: CASSLRIRDRASNEQFF. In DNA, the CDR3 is TGTGCCAGCAGCCTGAGAATACGGGACAGGGCTTCGAATGAGCAGTTCTTC. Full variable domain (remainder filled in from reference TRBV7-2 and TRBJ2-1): GAGVSQSPSNKVTEKGKDVELRCDPISGHTALYWYRQSLGQGLEFLIYFQGNSAPDKSGLPSDRFSAERTGGSVSTLTIQRTQQEDSAVYLCASSLRIRDRASNEQFFGPGTRLTVL.

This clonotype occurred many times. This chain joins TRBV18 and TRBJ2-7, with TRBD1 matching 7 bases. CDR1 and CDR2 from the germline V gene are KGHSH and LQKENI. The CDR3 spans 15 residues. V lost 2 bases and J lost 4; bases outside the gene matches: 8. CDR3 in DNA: TGTGCCAGCTCACCAGAGAGGACAGGTGGTTACGAGCAGTACTTC. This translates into CASSPERTGGYEQYF.

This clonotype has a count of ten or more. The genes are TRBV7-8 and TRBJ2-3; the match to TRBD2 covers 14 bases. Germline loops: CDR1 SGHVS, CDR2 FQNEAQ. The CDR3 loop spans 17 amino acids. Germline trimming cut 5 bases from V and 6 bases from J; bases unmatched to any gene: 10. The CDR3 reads CASSPLMTSGRADTQYF. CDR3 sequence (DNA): TGTGCCAGCAGCCCTTTAATGACTAGCGGGAGGGCGGATACGCAGTATTTT.

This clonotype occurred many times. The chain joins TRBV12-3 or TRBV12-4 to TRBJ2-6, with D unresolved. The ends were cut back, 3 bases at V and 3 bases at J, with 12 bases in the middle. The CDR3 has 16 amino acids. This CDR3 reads CASSFSQSRGANVLTF. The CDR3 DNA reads TGTGCCAGCAGTTTTTCTCAGAGCCGTGGGGCCAACGTCCTGACTTTC.

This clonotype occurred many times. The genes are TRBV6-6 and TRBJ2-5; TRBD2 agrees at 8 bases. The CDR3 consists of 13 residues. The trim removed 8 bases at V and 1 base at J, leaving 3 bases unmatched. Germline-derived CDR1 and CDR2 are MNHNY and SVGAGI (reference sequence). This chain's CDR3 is CASRGGPQETQYF. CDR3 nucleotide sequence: TGTGCCAGCCGGGGGGGACCCCAAGAGACCCAGTACTTC.

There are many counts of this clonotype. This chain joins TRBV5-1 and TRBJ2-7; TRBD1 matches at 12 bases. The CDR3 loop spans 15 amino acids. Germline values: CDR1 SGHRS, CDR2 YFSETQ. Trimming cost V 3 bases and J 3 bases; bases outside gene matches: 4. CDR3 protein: CASSSGQGAVYEQYF. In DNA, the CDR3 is TGCGCCAGCAGCTCGGGACAGGGGGCTGTCTACGAGCAGTACTTC.

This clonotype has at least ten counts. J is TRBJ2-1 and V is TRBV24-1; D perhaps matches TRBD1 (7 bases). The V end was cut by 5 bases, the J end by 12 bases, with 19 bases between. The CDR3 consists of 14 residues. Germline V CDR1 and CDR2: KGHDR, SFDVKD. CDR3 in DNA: TGTGCCACCAGTGTTCCGACAGGGCCCGGGGGGCAGTTCTTC. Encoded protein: CATSVPTGPGGQFF.

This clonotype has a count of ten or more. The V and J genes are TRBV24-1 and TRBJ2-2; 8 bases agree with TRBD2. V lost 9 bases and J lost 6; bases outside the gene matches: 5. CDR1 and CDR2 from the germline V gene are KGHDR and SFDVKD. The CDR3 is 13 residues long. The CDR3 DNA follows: TGTGCCACCGGAGGACTAGCAGCCGGGGAGCTGTTTTTT. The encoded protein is CATGGLAAGELFF.

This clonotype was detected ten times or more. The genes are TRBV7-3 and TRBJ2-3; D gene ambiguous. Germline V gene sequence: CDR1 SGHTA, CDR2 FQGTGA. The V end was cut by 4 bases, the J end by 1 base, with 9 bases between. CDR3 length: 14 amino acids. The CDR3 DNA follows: TGTGCCAGCAGCTGGAAGGACGGCACAGATACGCAGTATTTT. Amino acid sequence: CASSWKDGTDTQYF.

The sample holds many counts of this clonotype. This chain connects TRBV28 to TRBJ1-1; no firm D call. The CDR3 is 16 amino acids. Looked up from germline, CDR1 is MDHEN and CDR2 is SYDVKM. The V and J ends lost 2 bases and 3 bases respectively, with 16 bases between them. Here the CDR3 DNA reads TGTGCCAGCAGTTTAAGGCGCTTTTGGGAGGACACTGAAGCTTTCTTT. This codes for CASSLRRFWEDTEAFF.

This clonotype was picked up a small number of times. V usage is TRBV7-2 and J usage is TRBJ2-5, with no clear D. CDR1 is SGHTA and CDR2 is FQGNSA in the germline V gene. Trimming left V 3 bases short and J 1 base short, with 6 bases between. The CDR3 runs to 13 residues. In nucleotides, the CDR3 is TGTGCCAGCAGCTTTTCGGTCCAAGAGACCCAGTACTTC. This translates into CASSFSVQETQYF.

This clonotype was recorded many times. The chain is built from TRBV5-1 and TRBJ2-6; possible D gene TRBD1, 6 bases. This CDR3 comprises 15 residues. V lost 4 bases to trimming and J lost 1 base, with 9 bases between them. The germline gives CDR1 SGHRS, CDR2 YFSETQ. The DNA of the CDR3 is TGCGCCAGCAGCACAGGGATTTCTGGGGCCAACGTCCTGACTTTC. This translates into CASSTGISGANVLTF.

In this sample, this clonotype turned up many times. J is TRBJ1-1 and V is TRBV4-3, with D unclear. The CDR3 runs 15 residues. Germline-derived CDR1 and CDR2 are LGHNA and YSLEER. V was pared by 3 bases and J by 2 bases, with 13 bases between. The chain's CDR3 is CASSQAGSFNTEAFF. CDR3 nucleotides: TGCGCCAGCAGCCAGGCCGGATCTTTTAACACTGAAGCTTTCTTT.

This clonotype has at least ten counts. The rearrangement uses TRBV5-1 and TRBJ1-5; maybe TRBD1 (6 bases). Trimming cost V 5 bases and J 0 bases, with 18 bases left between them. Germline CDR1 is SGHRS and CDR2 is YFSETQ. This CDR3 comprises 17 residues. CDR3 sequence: CASRMTGTSYSNQPQHF. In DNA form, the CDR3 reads TGCGCCAGCAGGATGACCGGGACAAGTTATAGCAATCAGCCCCAGCATTTT. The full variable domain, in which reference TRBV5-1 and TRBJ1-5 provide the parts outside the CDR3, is KAGVTQTPRYLIKTRGQQVTLSCSPISGHRSVSWYQQTPGQGLQFLFEYFSETQRNKGNFPGRFSGRQFSNSRSEMNVSTLELGDSALYLCASRMTGTSYSNQPQHFGDGTRLSIL.

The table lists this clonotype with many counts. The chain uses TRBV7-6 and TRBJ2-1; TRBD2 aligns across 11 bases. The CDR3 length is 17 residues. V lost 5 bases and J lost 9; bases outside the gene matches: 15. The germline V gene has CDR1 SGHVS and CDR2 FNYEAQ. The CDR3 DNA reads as TGTGCCAGCAGCCCCCGGACTAGCGGGCTGATCTTCGTTGAGCAGTTCTTC. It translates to CASSPRTSGLIFVEQFF.